This paragraph covers one T cell receptor (beta chain) sequence. The data originate from a study of control samples from healthy donors and cancer patients. Produced via immunoSEQ multiplex PCR; TCRdb's table is partial and in-frame only. The repertoire consists of about 73,000 clones, with approximately 84% occurring once and the leading ten covering 3% to 4%. The CDR3 totals 16 residues. V was clipped by 4 bases and J by 6 bases; unmatched bases: 12. Germline-derived CDR1 and CDR2 are SGDLS and YYNGEE. The sequenced material came from blood. The receptor comes from a woman between 50 and 59 years old in good health. The chain joins TRBV9 to TRBJ2-2, with 7 bases that match TRBD2. The CDR3 coding sequence is TGTGCCAGCAGCTCGCGGACTAGTCAAGGGGCCGGGGAGCTGTTTTTT. It yields the protein CASSSRTSQGAGELFF. The complete variable domain, with remaining parts taken from reference TRBV9 and TRBJ2-2, reads DSGVTQTPKHLITATGQRVTLRCSPRSGDLSVYWYQQSLDQGLQFLIQYYNGEERAKGNILERFSAQQFPDLHSELNLSSLELGDSALYFCASSSRTSQGAGELFFGEGSRLTVL.